The 3 T cell receptor beta chains in this list originate from one sample, sequenced in a study of shared clonotypes between healthy human individuals. Profiling relied on immunoSEQ multiplex PCR, and the TCRdb table lists in-frame clones only, not all of them. The sample records about 490,000 clones, around 78% being singletons. The sample taken for sequencing was PBMCs. The receptor set was obtained from a woman between 35 and 50 years old in good health. Some clones in this sample may be carry-over from other donors' samples.

The chain uses TRBV30 and TRBJ2-6; tentatively, D is TRBD1 or TRBD2 (5 bases each). CDR1 and CDR2 (germline): GTSNPN, SVGIG (reference sequence). This CDR3 is 14 amino acids long. Trimming took 2 bases from V and 4 from J, leaving 9 bases between them. As DNA, the CDR3 is TGTGCCTGGAGTCCCGGGACCGGGGCCAACGTCCTGACTTTC. It codes for CAWSPGTGANVLTF.

The chain carries TRBV11-3 and TRBJ2-5; 7 nucleotides align to TRBD2. With 1 base clipped from V and 5 bases from J, the junction kept 13 bases outside the gene matches. The CDR3 runs 17 residues. Germline lookup yields CDR1 SGHNT and CDR2 YENEEA. CDR3 DNA sequence: TGTGCCAGCAGCTTAGGAAAATCGGCGGGAGCTGAGGAGACCCAGTACTTC. It translates to CASSLGKSAGAEETQYF.

The J gene is TRBJ2-3, the V gene TRBV7-3; 7 bases fit TRBD2. V lost 5 bases, J lost 2 bases, and 7 bases stayed unmatched. The CDR3 length is 15 residues. Germline CDR1 and CDR2: SGHTA and FQGTGA. The CDR3 DNA reads as TGTGCCAGCAGCCTGAGCGGGATTGCCACAGATACGCAGTATTTT. Its translation is CASSLSGIATDTQYF. Complete variable domain (other parts from reference TRBV7-3 and TRBJ2-3): GAGVSQTPSNKVTEKGKYVELRCDPISGHTALYWYRQSLGQGPEFLIYFQGTGAADDSGLPNDRFFAVRPEGSVSTLKIQRTERGDSAVYLCASSLSGIATDTQYFGPGTRLTVL.